The 27 T cell receptor beta chains listed next were all sequenced from one sample in a study of blood T cells in healthy people across ages. Combining a sample-barcoded 5' primer with a J-beta primer mix, a second PCR ran for about 7 to 11 cycles. TCRdb reanalysed the 5' RACE reads using MiXCR and keeps one entry per CDR3 protein. The sample includes hundreds of thousands of distinct CDR3 sequences, under 50% of them seen just once. Sequences were obtained from blood. All receptors derive from a man aged 30 to 45 in good health.

This clonotype has just a few counts. The V gene is TRBV5-1, the J gene TRBJ1-1, with D possibly matching TRBD1 (6 bases). CDR3 size: 15 residues. Trimming left V 2 bases short and J 4 bases short, with 15 bases between. Germline V gene sequence: CDR1 SGHRS, CDR2 YFSETQ. CDR3 in amino acids: CASSLRGSGVTEAFF. CDR3 DNA: TGCGCCAGCAGCTTAAGAGGCTCAGGGGTCACTGAAGCTTTCTTT.

The chain links TRBV5-5 to TRBJ2-1; TRBD1 aligns across 7 bases. CDR3 length equals 16 residues. The germline V gene encodes CDR1 SGHKS and CDR2 YYEKEE (reference sequence). Trimming took 4 bases from V and 4 from J; bases not matched to a gene: 11. The CDR3 bases are TGTGCCAGCAGCGTAGGATCGGACAGGACTTACAATGAGCAGTTCTTC. This translates into CASSVGSDRTYNEQFF. The variable domain in full, with the rest retrieved from reference TRBV5-5 and TRBJ2-1, is DAGVTQSPTHLIKTRGQQVTLRCSPISGHKSVSWYQQVLGQGPQFIFQYYEKEERGRGNFPDRFSARQFPNYSSELNVNALLLGDSALYLCASSVGSDRTYNEQFFGPGTRLTVL.

The chain links TRBV7-8 to TRBJ1-5; D may be TRBD1 (6 bases). V was clipped by 3 bases and J by 5 bases, with 11 bases between them. CDR1 and CDR2 (germline): SGHVS, FQNEAQ. This CDR3 is 14 amino acids long. The CDR3: CASSFTGSDQPQHF. CDR3 DNA: TGTGCCAGCAGCTTTACAGGGAGCGATCAGCCCCAGCATTTT.

The chain couples TRBV5-1 to TRBJ2-7; 9 positions agree with TRBD1. The trim removed 1 base at V and 5 bases at J, leaving 4 bases unmatched. Germline lookup yields CDR1 SGHRS and CDR2 YFSETQ. This CDR3 contains 14 residues. CDR3 sequence: CASSLIGQGNEQYF. The CDR3 region has the DNA TGCGCCAGCAGCTTGATCGGACAGGGGAACGAGCAGTACTTC.

The rearrangement links TRBV6-5 to TRBJ2-2; tentative D call: TRBD2 (5 bases). The CDR3 spans 12 residues. Germline lookup yields CDR1 MNHEY and CDR2 SVGAGI. V was cut by 5 bases and J by 7 bases, with 8 bases left in between. CDR3 nucleotides: TGTGCCAGCAGTCCCGCGGGCGGGGAGCTGTTTTTT. This sequence encodes CASSPAGGELFF.

This rearrangement joins TRBV4-1 to TRBJ1-4; 10 positions match TRBD1. Germline lookup yields CDR1 MGHRA and CDR2 YSYEKL. The CDR3 runs 18 residues. After removal of 0 bases from V and 4 bases from J, the junction contained 8 bases not matched to a gene. Written as DNA, the CDR3 is TGCGCCAGCAGCCAAGACGTGACAGGGGGCGGTATTAATGAAAAACTGTTTTTT. Protein sequence: CASSQDVTGGGINEKLFF.

The gene calls are TRBV3-1 and TRBJ2-5; perhaps TRBD1 as D (8 bases). Germline CDR1 is LGHDT and CDR2 is YNNKEL (reference sequence). This CDR3 is 15 amino acids long. The germline V and J ends were trimmed by 0 bases and 5 bases, with 13 bases remaining between them. This chain's CDR3 is CASSQDYRGGETQYF. The CDR3 coding sequence is TGTGCCAGCAGCCAAGATTACAGGGGGGGGGAGACCCAGTACTTC.

The table lists this clonotype with a count of one. The chain employs TRBV5-6 and TRBJ1-2; TRBD1 might be the D (5 bases). The length of the CDR3 is 14 residues. Between the trimmed V and J ends, which lost 4 bases and 0 bases, there was a span of 10 bases. CDR1 is SGHDT, CDR2 YYEEEE, per germline. This CDR3 is CASSTTAANYGYTF. The CDR3 nucleotides are TGTGCCAGCAGCACGACAGCCGCTAACTATGGCTACACCTTC.

The chain recombines TRBV12-3 or TRBV12-4 with TRBJ2-3; the D gene is possibly TRBD2 (6 bases). The CDR3 is 12 residues long. Trimming removed 3 bases at V and 6 bases at J, with 7 bases between. The chain's CDR3 is CASSFAGDTQYF. The CDR3 DNA reads as TGTGCCAGCAGTTTCGCGGGGGATACGCAGTATTTT.

This clonotype occurred a few times. The V and J genes are TRBV6-2 or TRBV6-3 and TRBJ2-1, with 10 bases fitting TRBD2. V lost 8 bases to trimming and J lost 4 bases; unmatched junction nucleotides: 8. Per the germline V gene, CDR1 is MNHEY and CDR2 is SVGEGT. The length of the CDR3 is 15 residues. CDR3 DNA: TGTGCCAGCCTCGAAGCGGGGGGGCTTTACAATGAGCAGTTCTTC. Protein: CASLEAGGLYNEQFF.

The V and J genes are TRBV27 and TRBJ2-5; 8 nucleotides align to TRBD2. The germline gives CDR1 MNHEY, CDR2 SMNVEV (reference sequence). V was clipped by 3 bases and J by 2 bases; unmatched bases: 11. The CDR3 is made up of 17 amino acids. As DNA, the CDR3 is TGTGCCAGCAGTTTCCTGAGCGGGGGTTACTTACAAGAGACCCAGTACTTC. It codes for CASSFLSGGYLQETQYF.

This clonotype has a handful of counts. The chain carries TRBV4-2 and TRBJ2-4; the D is unclear. The DNA end is a closer match to TRBJ2-7, so the J assignment may be wrong. This CDR3 region has 15 residues. Germline V gene sequence: CDR1 LGHNA, CDR2 YNFKEQ. CDR3 DNA: TGTGCCAGCAGCCCCGTCAACAGTGGGACCTACGAGCAGTACTTC. Amino acid sequence: CASSPVNSGTYEQYF.

This clonotype was found many times. V gene TRBV7-2 combines with J gene TRBJ2-3; D is perhaps TRBD2 (6 bases). The germline V gene encodes CDR1 SGHTA and CDR2 FQGNSA. The CDR3 is 17 residues long. V was trimmed by 1 base and J by 2 bases, leaving 16 bases between them. CDR3 sequence (DNA): TGTGCCAGCAGCTTAGTTGGCGGGGAACCCTTCACAGATACGCAGTATTTT. This encodes CASSLVGGEPFTDTQYF.

As concerns this clonotype: Compared with germline, one end of the junction differs, possibly owing to a read error. V usage is TRBV12-3 or TRBV12-4 and J usage is TRBJ2-1; 7 nucleotides align to TRBD1. CDR3 length equals 14 residues. The CDR3 loop is CTSSSDRLDNEQFF. In DNA form, the CDR3 reads TGTACCAGCAGTTCGGACAGGTTGGACAATGAGCAGTTCTTC.

The chain is built from TRBV12-3 or TRBV12-4 and TRBJ2-1, with 15 bases fitting TRBD2. The junction had 11 bases not matched to a gene; V was cut back by 5 bases and J by 0 bases. CDR3 size: 20 residues. CDR3 residues: CASSHKRGTSGGFSYNEQFF. The CDR3, as DNA: TGTGCCAGCAGTCACAAACGCGGGACTAGCGGGGGGTTCTCCTACAATGAGCAGTTCTTC.

This clonotype was observed once. The chain carries TRBV10-1 and TRBJ2-5; no definite D call. The DNA end is more similar to TRBJ2-7, so the J call may be wrong. The germline V gene has CDR1 WNHNN and CDR2 SYGVQD (reference sequence). CDR3 length: 14 residues. The CDR3 bases are TGCGCCAGCAGTGAGTCCATAGGGATCCACGAGCAGTACTTC. It specifies CASSESIGIHEQYF.

This rearrangement joins TRBV9 to TRBJ2-1, with 12 bases that match TRBD2. Near its end, the DNA agrees better with TRBJ2-7, so the J call may be wrong. This CDR3 spans 14 amino acids. Germline V gene data show CDR1 as SGDLS and CDR2 as YYNGEE. The CDR3 sequence: CASSVELAGGEQYF. CDR3 sequence (DNA): TGTGCCAGCAGCGTAGAACTAGCGGGGGGCGAGCAGTACTTC.

V and J are TRBV6-2 or TRBV6-3 and TRBJ1-4, with 7 bases that match TRBD1. The germline V gene encodes CDR1 MNHEY and CDR2 SVGEGT. This CDR3 region has 15 residues. Trimming removed 6 bases from V and 0 bases from J; junction bases left unmatched: 4. CDR3 DNA: TGTGCCAGCAGGCGGACAGGCACAACTAATGAAAAACTGTTTTTT. Its protein product is CASRRTGTTNEKLFF.

The J gene is TRBJ2-5, the V gene TRBV20-1; D unclear. The J call may be wrong; the DNA end is better matched by TRBJ2-7. This CDR3 is built from 14 residues. The germline gives CDR1 DFQATT, CDR2 SNEGSKA (reference sequence). As DNA, the CDR3 is TGCAGTGCCAAGACGCTTCTAAATTCCTACGAGCAGTACTTC. Translating it yields CSAKTLLNSYEQYF.

On this clonotype itself: This may be a read error: a much more frequent sequence differs by one nucleotide. The chain employs TRBV7-2 and TRBJ2-5; 9 nucleotides line up with TRBD2. Germline trimming cut 5 bases from V and 4 bases from J; bases unmatched to any gene: 8. Germline CDR1 reads SGHTA; CDR2 reads FQGNSA. The CDR3 is 15 amino acids. CDR3 coding DNA: TGTGCCAGCAGCCGGAATCTAGCGGGAAGAGAGACCCAGTACTTC. Amino acids: CASSRNLAGRETQYF.

The chain couples TRBV7-6 to TRBJ2-7; weak D call: TRBD1 (6 bases). Germline V gene lookup returns CDR1 SGHVS and CDR2 FNYEAQ. The CDR3 length is 14 residues. The ends were cut back, 5 bases at V and 2 bases at J, with 13 bases in the middle. The CDR3 DNA follows: TGTGCCAGCAGCACAGGACAGCGACCCTACGAGCAGTACTTC. Residues: CASSTGQRPYEQYF.

This clonotype was detected only once. The chain is built from TRBV7-3 and TRBJ2-3; no definite D call. The CDR3 is 15 amino acids. V was cut by 4 bases and J by 0 bases, with 11 bases left in between. The germline gives CDR1 SGHTA, CDR2 FQGTGA. CDR3 sequence (DNA): TGTGCCAGCAGCTCCCGTACCTATAGCACAGATACGCAGTATTTT. It encodes CASSSRTYSTDTQYF.

A word on this clonotype: The junction differs from germline at one of its ends, possibly a read error. CDR3: CASSLEGQKTQYF. CDR3 coding DNA: TGTGCTAGCAGCTTAGAGGGCCAAAAGACCCAGTACTTC. V is TRBV7-7 and J is TRBJ2-5; perhaps TRBD2 as D (5 bases). Germline lookup yields CDR1 SSHAT and CDR2 FNYEAQ (reference sequence). The CDR3 sequence is 13 residues long.

The chain joins TRBV2 to TRBJ2-3; the match to TRBD1 covers 10 bases. The CDR3 covers 16 residues. After removal of 4 bases from V and 3 bases from J, the junction contained 7 bases not matched to a gene. Germline V gives CDR1 SNHLY, CDR2 FYNNEI. DNA for the CDR3: TGTGCCAGCAGTGCGACAGGGGGCCGTTTGACAGATACGCAGTATTTT. Amino acids: CASSATGGRLTDTQYF.

In its sample, this clonotype was seen many times. The V gene is TRBV6-5, the J gene TRBJ1-2; TRBD1 is a possible D gene (5 bases). The germline gives CDR1 MNHEY, CDR2 SVGAGI. The germline V and J ends were trimmed by 0 bases and 8 bases, with 10 bases remaining between them. The CDR3 covers 13 residues. The chain's CDR3 is CASSYSSRDGYTF. As DNA, the CDR3 is TGTGCCAGCAGTTACTCAAGCAGGGACGGCTACACCTTC.

This clonotype was detected only once. With a much larger clone just one base away, this may be a read error. The chain is built from TRBV10-3 and TRBJ2-5; D is undetermined. Gene TRBJ2-7 matches the end of the DNA better, so the J call may be wrong. Germline CDR1 is ENHRY and CDR2 is SYGVKD. This CDR3 is built from 11 residues. For the CDR3, the DNA is TGTGCCATCAGTGAGCAATACGAGCAGTACTTC. This encodes CAISEQYEQYF.

Points on this clonotype: A much more abundant neighbour one base away suggests this may be a read error. The V gene is TRBV6-4, the J gene TRBJ2-5; a possible D gene is TRBD2 (7 bases). The ends were cut back, 0 bases at V and 11 bases at J, with 19 bases in the middle. The CDR3 loop spans 15 amino acids. CDR1 MRHNA and CDR2 SNTAGT come from the germline V gene. CDR3 residues: CASSDSGGGSNEQYF. The DNA of the CDR3 is TGTGCCAGCAGTGACTCGGGAGGGGGGTCCAATGAGCAGTACTTC.